The 23 T cell receptor beta chains below come from one sample, sequenced in a study of cytotoxic CD8 clonotypes in ibrutinib-treated CLL. Clones were read by immunoSEQ multiplex PCR, and TCRdb kept only the in-frame ones, dropping some. The profile shows roughly 220,000 clones, 65% to 80% of them singletons. The sample in question was PBMCs, obtained after 12 months of ibrutinib treatment. The receptor set was obtained from a human donor with chronic lymphocytic leukemia.

CDR3: CASSVVGGSNSPLHF. DNA for the CDR3: TGTGCCAGCAGCGTAGTGGGGGGGAGTAATTCACCCCTCCACTTT. The chain couples TRBV9 to TRBJ1-6; D perhaps matches TRBD1 (5 bases). Germline CDR1 is SGDLS and CDR2 is YYNGEE. This CDR3 contains 15 residues. Trimming took 0 bases from V and 6 from J, leaving 10 bases between them. Complete variable domain (other parts from reference TRBV9 and TRBJ1-6): DSGVTQTPKHLITATGQRVTLRCSPRSGDLSVYWYQQSLDQGLQFLIQYYNGEERAKGNILERFSAQQFPDLHSELNLSSLELGDSALYFCASSVVGGSNSPLHFGNGTRLTVT.

This chain uses TRBV7-9 with TRBJ2-1, with no clear D. CDR3 length equals 12 residues. Trimming shortened V by 5 bases and J by 2 bases, and 4 bases separated the two germline ends. Germline lookup yields CDR1 SEHNR and CDR2 FQNEAQ (reference sequence). Here the CDR3 DNA reads TGTGCCAGCAGCCTGGCCTACAATGAGCAGTTCTTC. It translates to CASSLAYNEQFF.

The chain couples TRBV9 to TRBJ2-2; D is ambiguous. The CDR3 runs to 12 residues. V gave up 3 bases and J gave up 8 bases, with 8 bases separating them. Per germline, CDR1 SGDLS and CDR2 YYNGEE. The CDR3 sequence: CASSGVSGELFF. In DNA form, the CDR3 reads TGTGCCAGCAGCGGGGTCTCTGGGGAGCTGTTTTTT.

The chain links TRBV9 to TRBJ1-4; the match to TRBD1 covers 9 bases. Losses at the gene ends were 7 bases for V and 7 bases for J; bases not matched to a gene: 11. Germline V gene data show CDR1 as SGDLS and CDR2 as YYNGEE. The CDR3 is 15 amino acids. For the CDR3, the DNA is TGTGCCAGCTCTCGAACCCCGGGACAGGGTGAAAAACTGTTTTTT. This gives the protein CASSRTPGQGEKLFF.

This clone appeared many times. The chain carries TRBV7-6 and TRBJ1-5; D call uncertain. V was clipped by 0 bases and J by 6 bases, with 9 bases between them. Germline V gene sequence: CDR1 SGHVS, CDR2 FNYEAQ. This CDR3 comprises 14 residues. CDR3 DNA sequence: TGTGCCAGCAGCTTAGCGCCGTCAGGTCAGCCCCAGCATTTT. Amino acid sequence: CASSLAPSGQPQHF.

V is TRBV13 and J is TRBJ1-3; TRBD1 matches 8 bases. The V segment lost 5 bases and the J segment 5 bases; nucleotides outside the gene matches: 8. Per germline, CDR1 PRHDT and CDR2 FYEKMQ (reference sequence). The length of the CDR3 is 15 residues. CDR3 sequence: CASSPSGQGRNTIYF. CDR3 DNA sequence: TGTGCCAGCAGCCCAAGTGGACAGGGTAGAAACACCATATATTTT.

V and J are TRBV11-1 and TRBJ2-1, with 7 bases matching TRBD1. CDR1 SGHAT and CDR2 FQDESV come from the germline V gene (reference sequence). The CDR3 runs 14 residues. V lost 5 bases and J lost 8; bases outside the gene matches: 9. The CDR3 DNA reads TGTGCCAGCAGCCTGGGACAGATCACTTATGAGCAGTTCTTC. Translating it yields CASSLGQITYEQFF.

J is TRBJ1-6 and V is TRBV11-2; no reliable D call. The V end was cut by 3 bases, the J end by 13 bases, with 10 bases between. Germline-derived CDR1 and CDR2 are SGHAT and FQNNGV. This CDR3 is built from 12 residues. DNA of the CDR3: TGTGCCAGCAGCTTCCCCGGGGTCCCCCTCCACTTT. It specifies CASSFPGVPLHF.

This clone was recorded a few times. This chain connects TRBV11-3 to TRBJ2-7; D gene ambiguous. The CDR3 totals 12 residues. The germline V gene encodes CDR1 SGHNT and CDR2 YENEEA. V was cut by 0 bases and J by 10 bases, with 10 bases left in between. The CDR3 DNA follows: TGTGCCAGCAGCTTAGATCGAATGGAACAGTACTTC. Translating gives CASSLDRMEQYF. Full variable domain (rest looked up from reference TRBV11-3 and TRBJ2-7): EAGVVQSPRYKIIEKKQPVAFWCNPISGHNTLYWYLQNLGQGPELLIRYENEEAVDDSQLPKDRFSAERLKGVDSTLKIQPAELGDSAVYLCASSLDRMEQYFGPGTRLTVT.

The chain is built from TRBV7-3 and TRBJ1-2; maybe TRBD1 (6 bases). This CDR3 has 13 residues. V was trimmed by 2 bases and J by 7 bases, leaving 11 bases between them. CDR1 is SGHTA, CDR2 FQGTGA, per germline. The CDR3 sequence: CASSLGKQGGYTF. The CDR3 region has the DNA TGTGCCAGCAGCTTAGGGAAACAGGGTGGCTACACCTTC.

This chain links TRBV7-2 with TRBJ1-1, with TRBD1 matching 9 bases. The CDR3 is 15 residues long. Germline CDR1 reads SGHTA; CDR2 reads FQGNSA. With 3 bases clipped from V and 1 base from J, the junction kept 3 bases outside the gene matches. The CDR3 spells CASSFRTGANTEAFF. DNA of the CDR3: TGTGCCAGCAGCTTCCGGACAGGGGCGAACACTGAAGCTTTCTTT.

The chain employs TRBV15 and TRBJ1-1; D not certain. V lost 0 bases to trimming and J lost 1 base, with 9 bases between them. The CDR3 is made up of 15 amino acids. Germline-derived CDR1 and CDR2 are LNHNV and YYDKDF (reference sequence). The CDR3: CATSREEGANTEAFF. The CDR3 DNA sequence: TGTGCCACCAGCAGAGAGGAGGGCGCGAACACTGAAGCTTTCTTT.

This chain uses TRBV7-3 with TRBJ2-1, with a weak D call TRBD2 (5 bases). Looked up from germline, CDR1 is SGHTA and CDR2 is FQGTGA. V was clipped by 0 bases and J by 0 bases, with 12 bases between them. The CDR3 is made up of 17 amino acids. The CDR3 region has the DNA TGTGCCAGCAGCTTAACGTTGGACTTTAGCTCCTACAATGAGCAGTTCTTC. It is translated as CASSLTLDFSSYNEQFF.

This chain connects TRBV5-4 to TRBJ2-7; the D is unclear. This CDR3 contains 14 residues. Germline V CDR1 and CDR2: SGHNT, YYREEE (reference sequence). Trimming cost V 4 bases and J 0 bases, with 11 bases left between them. CDR3 sequence (DNA): TGTGCCAGCAGCCGACCGAGGAGCTCCTACGAGCAGTACTTC. Translating gives CASSRPRSSYEQYF. Filled out from reference TRBV5-4 and TRBJ2-7, the complete variable domain reads ETGVTQSPTHLIKTRGQQVTLRCSSQSGHNTVSWYQQALGQGPQFIFQYYREEENGRGNFPPRFSGLQFPNYSSELNVNALELDDSALYLCASSRPRSSYEQYFGPGTRLTVT.

The rearrangement uses TRBV29-1 and TRBJ2-1, with D perhaps matching TRBD1 or TRBD2 (5 bases each). The V end was cut by 8 bases, the J end by 0 bases, with 17 bases between. The CDR3 has 15 residues. Looked up from germline, CDR1 is SQVTM and CDR2 is ANQGSEA. The CDR3 DNA follows: TGCAGCATGGGGGTCACTCTAAGCTCCTACAATGAGCAGTTCTTC. It yields the protein CSMGVTLSSYNEQFF.

This clone was seen a handful of times. The chain is built from TRBV18 and TRBJ1-2; TRBD1 matches at 8 bases. Trimming removed 2 bases from V and 3 bases from J; junction bases left unmatched: 2. Germline assignment: CDR1 KGHSH and CDR2 LQKENI. The CDR3 is 14 residues long. CDR3 sequence reads: CASSPGQGYYGYTF. Written as DNA, the CDR3 is TGTGCCAGCTCACCAGGACAGGGATACTATGGCTACACCTTC.

The genes are TRBV7-9 and TRBJ1-1; 10 nucleotides align to TRBD1. Losses at the gene ends were 1 base for V and 1 base for J; bases not matched to a gene: 0. CDR1 and CDR2 from the germline V gene are SEHNR and FQNEAQ (reference sequence). The CDR3 loop spans 15 amino acids. The CDR3 protein is CASSLGQGANTEAFF. DNA for the CDR3: TGTGCCAGCAGCTTAGGACAGGGGGCGAACACTGAAGCTTTCTTT.

The rearrangement uses TRBV5-1 and TRBJ1-3; D might be TRBD1 (6 bases). The CDR3 extends over 15 amino acids. Germline V gene sequence: CDR1 SGHRS, CDR2 YFSETQ. V shed 1 base and J shed 1 base, with 9 bases lying between them. CDR3: CASSLWQGSGNTIYF. The CDR3 nucleotides are TGCGCCAGCAGCTTGTGGCAGGGGTCTGGAAACACCATATATTTT.

The chain links TRBV19 to TRBJ1-5; 9 bases match TRBD1. The CDR3 has 14 residues. The V gene's germline CDR1 is LNHDA and CDR2 SQIVND (reference sequence). With V trimmed by 7 bases and J by 6 bases, 7 bases remained unmatched. CDR3 nucleotides: TGTGCCAGTATGGGACAGGGAATGGGTCAGCCCCAGCATTTT. Protein product: CASMGQGMGQPQHF. Full variable domain (rest looked up from reference TRBV19 and TRBJ1-5): DGGITQSPKYLFRKEGQNVTLSCEQNLNHDAMYWYRQDPGQGLRLIYYSQIVNDFQKGDIAEGYSVSREKKESFPLTVTSAQKNPTAFYLCASMGQGMGQPQHFGDGTRLSIL.

This sequence joins TRBV5-6 and TRBJ1-4, with TRBD1 matching over 7 bases. Trimming took 0 bases from V and 0 from J; bases not matched to a gene: 5. Looked up from germline, CDR1 is SGHDT and CDR2 is YYEEEE. This CDR3 is 17 amino acids long. CDR3 in amino acids: CASSLGQGLTTNEKLFF. The CDR3 DNA sequence: TGTGCCAGCAGCTTGGGACAGGGCCTAACAACTAATGAAAAACTGTTTTTT.

The rearrangement links TRBV29-1 to TRBJ2-2; perhaps D is TRBD1 or TRBD2 (6 bases each). The germline V and J ends were trimmed by 7 bases and 5 bases, with 23 bases remaining between them. Looked up from germline, CDR1 is SQVTM and CDR2 is ANQGSEA. The CDR3 totals 16 residues. Written as DNA, the CDR3 is TGCAGCGCCCTGTCCCCGGGGGCGAAAGGGACCGGGGAGCTGTTTTTT. Its translation: CSALSPGAKGTGELFF.

This clone was counted a few times. This chain joins TRBV11-2 and TRBJ2-7; no firm D call. The CDR3 has 12 amino acids. Trimming cost V 3 bases and J 3 bases, with 6 bases left between them. Germline V lookup: CDR1 SGHAT, CDR2 FQNNGV. CDR3 sequence (DNA): TGTGCCAGCAGCTTCGGCAGCTACGAGCAGTACTTC. Its translation is CASSFGSYEQYF.

V gene TRBV2 combines with J gene TRBJ1-2, with TRBD1 matching over 8 bases. Germline lookup yields CDR1 SNHLY and CDR2 FYNNEI. The CDR3 is made up of 14 amino acids. V lost 5 bases and J lost 8; bases outside the gene matches: 10. The CDR3 region is CASSTTGTGNGYTF. In DNA form, the CDR3 reads TGTGCCAGCAGTACTACCGGGACAGGTAACGGCTACACCTTC.